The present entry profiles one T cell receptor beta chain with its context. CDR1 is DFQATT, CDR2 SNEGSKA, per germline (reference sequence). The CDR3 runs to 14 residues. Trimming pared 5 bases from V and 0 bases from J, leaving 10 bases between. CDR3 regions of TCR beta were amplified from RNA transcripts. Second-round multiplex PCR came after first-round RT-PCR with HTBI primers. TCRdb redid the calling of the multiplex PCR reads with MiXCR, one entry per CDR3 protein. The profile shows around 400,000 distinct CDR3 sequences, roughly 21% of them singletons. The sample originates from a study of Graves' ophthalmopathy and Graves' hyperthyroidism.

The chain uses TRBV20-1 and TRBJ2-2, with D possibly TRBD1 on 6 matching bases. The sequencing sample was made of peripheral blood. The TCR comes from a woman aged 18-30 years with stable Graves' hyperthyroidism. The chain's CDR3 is CSAPGQTNTGELFF. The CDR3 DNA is TGCAGTGCTCCCGGACAGACGAACACCGGGGAGCTGTTTTTT.